This TCR beta chain came from a study of beta chain features in type 1 diabetes. The sample holds a few counts of this clone. The antigen remains undetermined. The study's findings and limits: There was a moderate but significant shortening of TCRB CDR3s in all four CD4+ subsets of Type 1 diabetes patients.

V gave up 2 bases and J gave up 8 bases, with 15 bases separating them. Germline V gene data show CDR1 as GTSNPN and CDR2 as SVGIG (reference sequence). CDR3 length: 13 amino acids. As every portion of the isolated RNA was reverse transcribed, the sequencing read expressed TCRB transcripts. This table comes from immunoSEQ multiplex PCR, and its TCRdb copy is limited to in-frame clones, with some not included. This table has 250,000 to 300,000 clones, 20% to 25% appearing once. The chain recombines TRBV30 with TRBJ1-1, with D hard to call. Sequences were obtained from naive CD4+ T cells from blood. This TCR was sampled from a woman aged 25 to 39 with type 1 diabetes. The CDR3 DNA is TGTGCCTGGAGTACATGGGCCAGAGGGGAAGCTTTCTTT. Residues: CAWSTWARGEAFF. The variable domain in full, completed from reference TRBV30 and TRBJ1-1, reads SQTIHQWPATLVQPVGSPLSLECTVEGTSNPNLYWYRQAAGRGLQLLFYSVGIGQISSEVPQNLSASRPQDRQFILSSKKLLLSDSGFYLCAWSTWARGEAFFGQGTRLTVV.